Below, 2 T cell receptor beta chains from the same sample are listed, as sequenced in a study of T-cell memory formation after mild COVID-19. MiXCR was run by TCRdb on the 5' RACE reads, yielding one entry per CDR3 protein. The table has approximately 340,000 distinct CDR3 sequences, 10% to 15% seen once. The specimen sequenced was PBMCs or a T cell subset sorted from them (not recorded which). Source of these receptors: a man aged 18 to 29 who had mild COVID-19 (a few samples of this study predate the infection). Cell type and time point are not known.

The chain recombines TRBV7-2 with TRBJ2-3; D is ambiguous. The CDR3 is 15 residues long. Germline V gives CDR1 SGHTA, CDR2 FQGNSA. Trimming stripped 0 bases from V and 4 bases from J, with 11 bases between. This CDR3 reads CASSLAVHVPDTQYF. Written as DNA, the CDR3 is TGTGCCAGCAGCTTAGCGGTACACGTCCCAGATACGCAGTATTTT.

This clonotype has ten or more counts. V gene TRBV7-2 combines with J gene TRBJ2-1; 9 positions match TRBD2. From germline, CDR1 is SGHTA and CDR2 FQGNSA. CDR3 length: 16 amino acids. J lost 0 bases, V lost 4 bases, and 4 bases had no gene match. The CDR3 sequence is CASSYSGGSSYNEQFF. CDR3 in DNA: TGTGCCAGCAGCTACAGCGGGGGGAGCTCCTACAATGAGCAGTTCTTC.